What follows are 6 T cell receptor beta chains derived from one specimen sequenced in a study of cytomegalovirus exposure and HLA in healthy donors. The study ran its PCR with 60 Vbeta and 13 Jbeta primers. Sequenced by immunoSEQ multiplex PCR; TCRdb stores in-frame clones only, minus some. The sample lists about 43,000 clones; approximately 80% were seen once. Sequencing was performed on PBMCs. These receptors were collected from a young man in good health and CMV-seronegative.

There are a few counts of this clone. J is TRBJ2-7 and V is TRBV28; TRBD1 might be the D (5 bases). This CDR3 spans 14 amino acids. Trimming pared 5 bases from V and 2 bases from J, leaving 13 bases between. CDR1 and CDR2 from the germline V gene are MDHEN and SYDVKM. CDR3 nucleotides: TGTGCCAGCAGTGAGAACCAGGGTACCTACGAGCAGTACTTC. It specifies CASSENQGTYEQYF.

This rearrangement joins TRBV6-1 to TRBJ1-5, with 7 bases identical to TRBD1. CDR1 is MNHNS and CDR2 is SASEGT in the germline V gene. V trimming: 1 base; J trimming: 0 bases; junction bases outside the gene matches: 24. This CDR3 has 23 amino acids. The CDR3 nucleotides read TGTGCCAGCAGTGAAGTAGCGAGTTTTCCCTCAGGGGGGACCAAGAATAGCAATCAGCCCCAGCATTTT. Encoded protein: CASSEVASFPSGGTKNSNQPQHF.

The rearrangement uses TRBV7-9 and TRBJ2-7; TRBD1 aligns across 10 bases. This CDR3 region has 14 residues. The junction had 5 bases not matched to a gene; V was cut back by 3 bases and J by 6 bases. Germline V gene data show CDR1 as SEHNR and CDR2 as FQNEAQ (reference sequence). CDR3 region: CASSFGQGVVEQYF. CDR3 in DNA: TGTGCCAGCAGCTTCGGACAGGGGGTTGTCGAGCAGTACTTC.

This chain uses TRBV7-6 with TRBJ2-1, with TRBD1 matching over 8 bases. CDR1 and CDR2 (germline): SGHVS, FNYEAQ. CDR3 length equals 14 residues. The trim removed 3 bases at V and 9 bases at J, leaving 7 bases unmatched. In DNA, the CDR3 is TGTGCCAGCAGCTTGGACAGGGAGAGGGGTGAGCAGTTCTTC. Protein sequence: CASSLDRERGEQFF.

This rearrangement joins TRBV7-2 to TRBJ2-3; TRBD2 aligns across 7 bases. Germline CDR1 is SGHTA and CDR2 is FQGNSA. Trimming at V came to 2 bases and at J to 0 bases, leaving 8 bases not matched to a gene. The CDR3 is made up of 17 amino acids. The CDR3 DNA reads TGTGCCAGCAGCTTATTACGGCTAGCGGCTAGCACAGATACGCAGTATTTT. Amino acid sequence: CASSLLRLAASTDTQYF.

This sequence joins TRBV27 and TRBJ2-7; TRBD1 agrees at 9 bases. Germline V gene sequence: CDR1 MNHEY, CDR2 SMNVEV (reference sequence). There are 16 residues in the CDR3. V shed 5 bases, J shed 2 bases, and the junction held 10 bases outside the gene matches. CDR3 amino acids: CASSGTGTGIPYEQYF. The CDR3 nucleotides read TGTGCCAGCAGTGGGACCGGGACAGGGATCCCCTACGAGCAGTACTTC.